Shown below are 32 T cell receptor beta chains from a single sample sequenced in a study of control samples from healthy donors and cancer patients. Here immunoSEQ multiplex PCR was the method, and the copy in TCRdb shows in-frame clones only, minus some. The table shows 140,000 to 150,000 clones, with approximately 93% occurring only once. The sequenced sample consisted of blood. These receptors were collected from a man aged 18-30 years in good health.

The chain combines TRBV19 with TRBJ1-3; D is uncertain. Germline CDR1 reads LNHDA; CDR2 reads SQIVND (reference sequence). Trimming stripped 6 bases from V and 0 bases from J, with 9 bases between. The CDR3 extends over 14 amino acids. The DNA for the CDR3 is TGTGCCAGTAGCATACTCAGCTCTGGAAACACCATATATTTT. Translation: CASSILSSGNTIYF.

This chain links TRBV7-9 with TRBJ2-3; tentatively, D is TRBD1 (6 bases). Germline V gene sequence: CDR1 SEHNR, CDR2 FQNEAQ (reference sequence). Deletions cut 5 bases from V and 1 base from J, with 10 bases between. The CDR3 length is 14 residues. In nucleotides, the CDR3 is TGTGCCAGCAGCGCCAACAGGGGCACAGATACGCAGTATTTT. Its translation: CASSANRGTDTQYF. The entire variable domain, with the rest obtained from reference TRBV7-9 and TRBJ2-3, is as follows: DTGVSQNPRHKITKRGQNVTFRCDPISEHNRLYWYRQTLGQGPEFLTYFQNEAQLEKSRLLSDRFSAERPKGSFSTLEIQRTEQGDSAMYLCASSANRGTDTQYFGPGTRLTVL.

The V and J genes are TRBV13 and TRBJ2-5; 7 positions match TRBD1. V lost 1 base, J lost 2 bases, and 7 bases stayed unmatched. Germline lookup yields CDR1 PRHDT and CDR2 FYEKMQ (reference sequence). The CDR3 is 16 amino acids. Written as DNA, the CDR3 is TGTGCCAGCAGCTTAGAACTGGGGGACAGTCAAGAGACCCAGTACTTC. Residues: CASSLELGDSQETQYF.

The rearrangement uses TRBV5-1 and TRBJ2-3; D may be TRBD2 (7 bases). Per the germline V gene, CDR1 is SGHRS and CDR2 is YFSETQ. The CDR3 contains 14 residues. V was cut by 6 bases and J by 0 bases, with 11 bases left in between. In nucleotides, the CDR3 is TGCGCCAGCAACGGGGGGCCGAGCACAGATACGCAGTATTTT. As protein: CASNGGPSTDTQYF.

The chain joins TRBV5-1 to TRBJ2-2; D is perhaps TRBD1 (6 bases). Trimming removed 4 bases from V and 6 bases from J, with 16 bases in between. CDR1 is SGHRS and CDR2 is YFSETQ in the germline V gene. There are 15 residues in the CDR3. In DNA, the CDR3 is TGCGCCAGCAGCGATCCCTTAACAGGGTCCGGGGAGCTGTTTTTT. This codes for CASSDPLTGSGELFF.

The chain employs TRBV4-1 and TRBJ2-3; 7 bases are a match to TRBD1. The germline V gene encodes CDR1 MGHRA and CDR2 YSYEKL. CDR3 length: 15 residues. V trimming: 5 bases; J trimming: 3 bases; junction bases outside the gene matches: 8. CDR3 coding DNA: TGCGCCAGCAGCTGGACAGGACCCGGAACAGATACGCAGTATTTT. Protein product: CASSWTGPGTDTQYF.

The CDR3 DNA reads as TGTGCCAGCAGCTCGCGGGTCACAGATACGCAGTATTTT. This encodes CASSSRVTDTQYF. This sequence joins TRBV7-2 and TRBJ2-3; TRBD2 is a possible D gene (5 bases). Germline values: CDR1 SGHTA, CDR2 FQGNSA. The CDR3 covers 13 residues. V dropped 4 bases and J dropped 2 bases, with 7 bases sitting between them.

This clone has just one count. The V and J genes are TRBV5-1 and TRBJ1-2, with 9 nucleotides matching TRBD1. Per the germline V gene, CDR1 is SGHRS and CDR2 is YFSETQ. The V gene end was trimmed by 4 bases and the J gene end by 7 bases; junction bases not matched to a gene: 5. This CDR3 spans 13 amino acids. CDR3 in DNA: TGCGCCAGCAGCCCGGGACAGGGTGGTGGCTACACCTTC. As protein: CASSPGQGGGYTF.

With regard to this clone: Other DNA sequences within the sample encode an identical CDR3. This rearrangement joins TRBV2 to TRBJ1-4; maybe TRBD1 (6 bases). There are 16 residues in the CDR3. Germline assignment: CDR1 SNHLY and CDR2 FYNNEI. Trimming stripped 5 bases from V and 7 bases from J, with 20 bases between. The CDR3 spells CASSTLGGAGGEKLFF. The DNA for the CDR3 is TGTGCCAGCAGTACGCTTGGGGGGGCCGGGGGTGAAAAACTGTTTTTT.

The J gene is TRBJ2-3, the V gene TRBV5-1; D unresolved. V was shortened by 0 bases and J by 1 base, with 6 bases between the two germline ends. The CDR3 loop spans 14 amino acids. Germline CDR1 is SGHRS and CDR2 is YFSETQ. CDR3 in amino acids: CASSLAARTDTQYF. The CDR3 DNA reads TGCGCCAGCAGCTTGGCGGCACGCACAGATACGCAGTATTTT.

The chain links TRBV10-3 to TRBJ1-1, with D maybe TRBD1 (5 bases). V lost 7 bases and J 4 bases, leaving 19 bases between the germline ends. Germline CDR1 reads ENHRY; CDR2 reads SYGVKD. The CDR3 runs to 15 residues. The CDR3 DNA follows: TGTGCCATCACCCGGCGCTCCAGGGACGTCACTGAAGCTTTCTTT. Translating gives CAITRRSRDVTEAFF.

A single count supports this clone. The chain carries TRBV19 and TRBJ2-1; D unresolved. V shed 1 base and J shed 3 bases, with 16 bases lying between them. CDR3 length equals 17 residues. Germline V gene sequence: CDR1 LNHDA, CDR2 SQIVND (reference sequence). DNA of the CDR3: TGTGCCAGTAGTATAGCCCCCATGGACGGGTTCTACAATGAGCAGTTCTTC. Its protein product is CASSIAPMDGFYNEQFF.

The chain joins TRBV29-1 to TRBJ2-4; D tentatively reads TRBD1 or TRBD2 (5 bases each). CDR1 SQVTM and CDR2 ANQGSEA come from the germline V gene. The CDR3 runs to 15 residues. Trimming removed 3 bases from V and 0 bases from J, with 12 bases in between. The CDR3 DNA follows: TGCAGCGTTGAGTTGGGGGACGGAGCCAAAAACATTCAGTACTTC. Translation gives CSVELGDGAKNIQYF.

The rearrangement joins TRBV27 to TRBJ1-2; TRBD1 agrees at 8 bases. The CDR3 runs to 15 residues. The junction had 12 bases not matched to a gene; V was cut back by 7 bases and J by 5 bases. Germline loops: CDR1 MNHEY, CDR2 SMNVEV (reference sequence). The CDR3: CASILPGQVLYGYTF. In DNA form, the CDR3 reads TGTGCCAGCATACTCCCGGGACAGGTCCTTTATGGCTACACCTTC.

Concerning this clone: The sample holds other DNA sequences that translate to the same CDR3. The V call is TRBV5-1, the J call TRBJ2-3, with 10 bases lining up with TRBD2. V shed 4 bases, J shed 1 base, and the junction held 3 bases outside the gene matches. CDR1 is SGHRS and CDR2 is YFSETQ in the germline V gene. The CDR3 is made up of 15 amino acids. The DNA for the CDR3 is TGCGCCAGCAGCCTAGCGGGGGTGGGCACAGATACGCAGTATTTT. This codes for CASSLAGVGTDTQYF. Using reference TRBV5-1 and TRBJ2-3 for the parts outside the CDR3, the full variable domain is KAGVTQTPRYLIKTRGQQVTLSCSPISGHRSVSWYQQTPGQGLQFLFEYFSETQRNKGNFPGRFSGRQFSNSRSEMNVSTLELGDSALYLCASSLAGVGTDTQYFGPGTRLTVL.

The J gene is TRBJ2-7, the V gene TRBV4-1; D call uncertain. V was trimmed by 0 bases and J by 4 bases, leaving 13 bases between them. The CDR3 sequence is 15 residues long. Germline CDR1 reads MGHRA; CDR2 reads YSYEKL. The CDR3 sequence: CASSQDTQSLYEQYF. The CDR3 region has the DNA TGCGCCAGCAGCCAAGATACGCAGTCTCTTTACGAGCAGTACTTC.

The CDR3: CATSRDQAGEQFF. For the CDR3, the DNA is TGTGCCACCAGCAGAGATCAAGCCGGCGAGCAGTTCTTC. V usage is TRBV15 and J usage is TRBJ2-1; D call uncertain. V was shortened by 0 bases and J by 10 bases, with 10 bases between the two germline ends. The CDR3 consists of 13 residues. Germline CDR1 and CDR2: LNHNV and YYDKDF (reference sequence).

This chain uses TRBV5-1 with TRBJ1-5, with 7 bases aligning to TRBD1. Trimming took 3 bases from V and 5 from J; bases not matched to a gene: 2. The CDR3 runs 13 residues. Per germline, CDR1 SGHRS and CDR2 YFSETQ. The CDR3 nucleotides are TGCGCCAGCAGCTGGGACAGTGATCAGCCCCAGCATTTT. Its protein is CASSWDSDQPQHF.

The CDR3 sequence: CASSYSSYNEQFF. The CDR3 bases are TGTGCCAGCAGTTATAGCTCCTACAATGAGCAGTTCTTC. The V and J genes are TRBV27 and TRBJ2-1; D gene ambiguous. CDR1 MNHEY and CDR2 SMNVEV come from the germline V gene (reference sequence). This CDR3 contains 13 residues. Trimming removed 4 bases from V and 0 bases from J, with 4 bases in between.

J is TRBJ2-2 and V is TRBV19, with D hard to call. Deletions cut 7 bases from V and 4 bases from J, with 13 bases between. The CDR3 runs to 14 residues. Germline values: CDR1 LNHDA, CDR2 SQIVND (reference sequence). In DNA, the CDR3 is TGTGCCAGTATAAACACGACCGGCACCGGGGAGCTGTTTTTT. It yields the protein CASINTTGTGELFF.

J is TRBJ2-1 and V is TRBV11-2, with D perhaps matching TRBD1 or TRBD2 (6 bases each). This CDR3 has 15 amino acids. Trimming removed 7 bases from V and 3 bases from J, with 16 bases in between. Germline V CDR1 and CDR2: SGHAT, FQNNGV. CDR3 protein: CASTGGGSSYNEQFF. CDR3 DNA: TGTGCCAGCACCGGAGGGGGGTCTAGCTACAATGAGCAGTTCTTC.

The J gene is TRBJ2-3, the V gene TRBV27; 10 nucleotides agree with TRBD2. The CDR3 runs 17 residues. In germline, CDR1 is MNHEY, CDR2 SMNVEV (reference sequence). Trimming at V came to 3 bases and at J to 5 bases, leaving 11 bases not matched to a gene. The CDR3 DNA reads TGTGCCAGCAGTTTCCCAAGACTAGCGGGCGTGATAGATACGCAGTATTTT. As protein: CASSFPRLAGVIDTQYF.

The V call is TRBV27, the J call TRBJ2-2, with a tentative D call TRBD2 (7 bases). The CDR3 loop spans 15 amino acids. The V end was cut by 2 bases, the J end by 2 bases, with 9 bases between. The germline CDR1 and CDR2 sequences are MNHEY and SMNVEV (reference sequence). CDR3 in DNA: TGTGCCAGCAGTTTAGGGGGGGCAAACACCGGGGAGCTGTTTTTT. As protein: CASSLGGANTGELFF.

This chain connects TRBV7-9 to TRBJ2-2; possible D gene TRBD2, 5 bases. Per germline, CDR1 SEHNR and CDR2 FQNEAQ (reference sequence). Trimming cost V 3 bases and J 4 bases, with 6 bases left between them. The CDR3 has 13 amino acids. The CDR3 region is CASSFAGTGELFF. Written as DNA, the CDR3 is TGTGCCAGCAGCTTCGCGGGCACCGGGGAGCTGTTTTTT.

A single count supports this clone. V is TRBV7-9 and J is TRBJ2-5; D is perhaps TRBD1 or TRBD2 (5 bases each). CDR3 length: 16 residues. Trimming removed 7 bases at V and 1 base at J, with 19 bases between. CDR1 and CDR2 (germline): SEHNR, FQNEAQ (reference sequence). CDR3 nucleotides: TGTGCCAGCATCTCCGACATGGGACGGCCCCAAGAGACCCAGTACTTC. This gives the protein CASISDMGRPQETQYF.

The chain combines TRBV11-3 with TRBJ1-6; the D is unclear. V was shortened by 6 bases and J by 7 bases, with 10 bases between the two germline ends. Looked up from germline, CDR1 is SGHNT and CDR2 is YENEEA. The CDR3 consists of 13 residues. CDR3 nucleotides: TGTGCCAGCAGTTTCAATTCGAATTCACCCCTCCACTTT. This sequence encodes CASSFNSNSPLHF. Full variable domain (rest looked up from reference TRBV11-3 and TRBJ1-6): EAGVVQSPRYKIIEKKQPVAFWCNPISGHNTLYWYLQNLGQGPELLIRYENEEAVDDSQLPKDRFSAERLKGVDSTLKIQPAELGDSAVYLCASSFNSNSPLHFGNGTRLTVT.

There are a few counts of this clone. The gene calls are TRBV2 and TRBJ2-2, with 7 bases identical to TRBD2. In germline, CDR1 is SNHLY, CDR2 FYNNEI. J was trimmed by 4 bases and V by 10 bases; bases with no gene match: 3. This CDR3 region has 12 residues. CDR3 in DNA: TGTGCCACCGGGAGGAGCACCGGGGAGCTGTTTTTT. This gives the protein CATGRSTGELFF.

The DNA of the CDR3 is TGTGCCAGCAGCTTTATGACGGGACAGACAAATTCACCCCTCCACTTT. Encoded protein: CASSFMTGQTNSPLHF. This rearrangement joins TRBV3-1 (or the pseudogene TRBV3-2) to TRBJ1-6; 7 positions agree with TRBD1. The CDR3 contains 16 residues. The J segment lost 7 bases and the V segment lost 5 bases, leaving 11 bases of the junction unmatched. CDR1 LGHDT and CDR2 YNNKEL come from the germline V gene (reference sequence).

In DNA, the CDR3 is TGTGCCTGGAGTGTACATGGAACGGCAGAAAAACTGTTTTTT. Its protein is CAWSVHGTAEKLFF. V is TRBV30 and J is TRBJ1-4, with no clear D. This CDR3 region has 14 residues. Germline V gene sequence: CDR1 GTSNPN, CDR2 SVGIG (reference sequence). Trimming shortened V by 0 bases and J by 8 bases, and 13 bases separated the two germline ends.

The V gene is TRBV9, the J gene TRBJ1-5; TRBD1 might be the D (6 bases). Trimming cost V 7 bases and J 0 bases, with 14 bases left between them. This CDR3 has 15 amino acids. The germline CDR1 and CDR2 sequences are SGDLS and YYNGEE. The CDR3 loop is CASGADSHSNQPQHF. The CDR3 nucleotides are TGTGCCAGCGGGGCGGACAGCCATAGCAATCAGCCCCAGCATTTT.

The chain employs TRBV19 and TRBJ1-1; D is perhaps TRBD1 (5 bases). The CDR3 runs to 13 residues. In germline, CDR1 is LNHDA, CDR2 SQIVND (reference sequence). V was clipped by 7 bases and J by 4 bases, with 13 bases between them. The CDR3 here is CASNPRDRTEAFF. The CDR3 DNA sequence: TGTGCCAGTAATCCCAGGGACCGCACTGAAGCTTTCTTT.

This clone appeared once. This sequence joins TRBV10-3 and TRBJ1-1; D is unresolved. Deletions cut 1 base from V and 1 base from J, with 10 bases between. Per germline, CDR1 ENHRY and CDR2 SYGVKD. CDR3 length equals 15 residues. DNA for the CDR3: TGTGCCATCAGTGAGTTCCTCGGGAAGAACACTGAAGCTTTCTTT. Translating gives CAISEFLGKNTEAFF.